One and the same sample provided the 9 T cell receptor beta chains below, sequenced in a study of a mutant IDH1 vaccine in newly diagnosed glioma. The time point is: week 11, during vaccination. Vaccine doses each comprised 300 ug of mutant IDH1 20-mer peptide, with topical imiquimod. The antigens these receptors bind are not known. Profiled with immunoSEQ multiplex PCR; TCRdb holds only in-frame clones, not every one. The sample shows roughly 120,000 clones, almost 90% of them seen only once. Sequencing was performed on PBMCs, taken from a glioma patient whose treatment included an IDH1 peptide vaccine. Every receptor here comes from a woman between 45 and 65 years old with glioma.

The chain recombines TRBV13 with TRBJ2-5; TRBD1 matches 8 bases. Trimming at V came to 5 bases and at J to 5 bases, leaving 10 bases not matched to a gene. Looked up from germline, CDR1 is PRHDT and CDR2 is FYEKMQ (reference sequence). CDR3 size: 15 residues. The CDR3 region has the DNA TGTGCCAGCAGCCAACTGGACAGGGTTGAGGAGACCCAGTACTTC. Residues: CASSQLDRVEETQYF. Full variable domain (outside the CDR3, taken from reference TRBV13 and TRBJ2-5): AAGVIQSPRHLIKEKRETATLKCYPIPRHDTVYWYQQGPGQDPQFLISFYEKMQSDKGSIPDRFSAQQFSDYHSELNMSSLELGDSALYFCASSQLDRVEETQYFGPGTRLLVL.

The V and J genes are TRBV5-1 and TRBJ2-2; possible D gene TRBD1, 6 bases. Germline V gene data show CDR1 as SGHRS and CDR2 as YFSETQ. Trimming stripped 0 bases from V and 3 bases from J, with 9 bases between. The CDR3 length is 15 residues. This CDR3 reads CASSLGSGDTGELFF. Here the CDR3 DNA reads TGCGCCAGCAGCTTGGGATCAGGGGACACCGGGGAGCTGTTTTTT.

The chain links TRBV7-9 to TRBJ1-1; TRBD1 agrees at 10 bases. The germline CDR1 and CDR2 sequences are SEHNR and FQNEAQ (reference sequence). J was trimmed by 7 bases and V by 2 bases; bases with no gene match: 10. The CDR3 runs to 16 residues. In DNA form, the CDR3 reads TGTGCCAGCAGCTTATTGACAGGGGGCTTTTCCGGTGAAGCTTTCTTT. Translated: CASSLLTGGFSGEAFF.

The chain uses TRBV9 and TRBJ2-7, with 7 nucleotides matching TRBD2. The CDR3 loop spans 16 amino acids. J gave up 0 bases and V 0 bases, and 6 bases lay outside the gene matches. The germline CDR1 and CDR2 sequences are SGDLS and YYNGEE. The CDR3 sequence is CASSVDGGSDSYEQYF. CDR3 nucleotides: TGTGCCAGCAGCGTAGACGGCGGGAGCGACTCCTACGAGCAGTACTTC.

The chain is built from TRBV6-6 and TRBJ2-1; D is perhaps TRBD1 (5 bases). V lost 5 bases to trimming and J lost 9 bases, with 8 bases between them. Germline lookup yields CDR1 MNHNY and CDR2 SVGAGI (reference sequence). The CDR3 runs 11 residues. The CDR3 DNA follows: TGTGCCAGCAGTCAGGGTACTGAGCAGTTCTTC. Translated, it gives CASSQGTEQFF.

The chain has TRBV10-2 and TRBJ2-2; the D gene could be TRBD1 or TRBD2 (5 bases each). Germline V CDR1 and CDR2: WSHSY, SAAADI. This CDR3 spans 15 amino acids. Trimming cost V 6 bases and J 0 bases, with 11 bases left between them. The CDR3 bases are TGCGCCAGCAGGACTGGGACCGCGAACACCGGGGAGCTGTTTTTT. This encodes CASRTGTANTGELFF.

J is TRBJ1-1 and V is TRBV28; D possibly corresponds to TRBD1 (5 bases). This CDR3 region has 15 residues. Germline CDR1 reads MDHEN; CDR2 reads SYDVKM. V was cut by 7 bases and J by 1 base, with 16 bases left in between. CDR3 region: CASINVGGANTEAFF. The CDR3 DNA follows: TGTGCCAGCATTAATGTTGGCGGGGCGAACACTGAAGCTTTCTTT.

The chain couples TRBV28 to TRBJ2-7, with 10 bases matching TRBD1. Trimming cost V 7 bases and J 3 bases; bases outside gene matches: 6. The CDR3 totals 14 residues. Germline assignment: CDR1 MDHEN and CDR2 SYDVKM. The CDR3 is CASKPGQGLYEQYF. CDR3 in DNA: TGTGCCAGCAAACCGGGACAGGGGCTCTACGAGCAGTACTTC.

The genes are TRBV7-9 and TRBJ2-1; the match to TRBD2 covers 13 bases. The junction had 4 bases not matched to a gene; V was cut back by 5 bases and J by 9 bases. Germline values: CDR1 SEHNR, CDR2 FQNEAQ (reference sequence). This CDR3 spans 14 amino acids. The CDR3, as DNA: TGTGCCAGCAGCCGGACTAGCGGGAGCCTTGAGCAGTTCTTC. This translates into CASSRTSGSLEQFF.